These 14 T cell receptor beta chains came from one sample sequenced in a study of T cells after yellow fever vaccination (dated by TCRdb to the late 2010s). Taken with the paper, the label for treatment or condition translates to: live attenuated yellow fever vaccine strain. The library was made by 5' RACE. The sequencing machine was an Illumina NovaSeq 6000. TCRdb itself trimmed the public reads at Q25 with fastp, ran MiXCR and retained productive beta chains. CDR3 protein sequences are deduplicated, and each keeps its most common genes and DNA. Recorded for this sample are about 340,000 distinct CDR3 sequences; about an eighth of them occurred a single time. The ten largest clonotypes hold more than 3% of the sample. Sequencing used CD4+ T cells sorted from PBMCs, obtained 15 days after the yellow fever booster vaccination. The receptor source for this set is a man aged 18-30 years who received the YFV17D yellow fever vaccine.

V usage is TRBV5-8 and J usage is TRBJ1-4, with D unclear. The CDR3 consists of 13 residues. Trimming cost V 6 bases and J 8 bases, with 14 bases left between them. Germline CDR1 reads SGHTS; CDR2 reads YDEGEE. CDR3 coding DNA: TGTGCCAGCAAGGTTTCCGGGTCCGAAAAACTGTTTTTT. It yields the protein CASKVSGSEKLFF.

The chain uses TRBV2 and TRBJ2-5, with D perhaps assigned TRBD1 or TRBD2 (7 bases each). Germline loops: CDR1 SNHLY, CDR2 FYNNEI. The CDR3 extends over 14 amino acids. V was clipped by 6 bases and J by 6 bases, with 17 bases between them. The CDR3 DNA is TGTGCCAGCAGCTTACAGGGGAGGGGTAAGACCCAGTACTTC. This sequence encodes CASSLQGRGKTQYF.

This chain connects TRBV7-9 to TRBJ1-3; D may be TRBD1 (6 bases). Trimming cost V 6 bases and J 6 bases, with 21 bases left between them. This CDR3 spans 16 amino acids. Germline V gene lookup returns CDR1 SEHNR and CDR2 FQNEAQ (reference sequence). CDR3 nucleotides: TGTGCCAGCAGGCGTCCAGGAACCGGGACACCAAACACCATATATTTT. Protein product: CASRRPGTGTPNTIYF.

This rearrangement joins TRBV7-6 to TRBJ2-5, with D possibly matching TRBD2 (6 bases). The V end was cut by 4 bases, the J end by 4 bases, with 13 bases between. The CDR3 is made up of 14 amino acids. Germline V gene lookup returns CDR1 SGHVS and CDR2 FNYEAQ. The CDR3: CASSSGGRGETQYF. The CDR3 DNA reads TGTGCCAGCAGCTCCGGAGGGCGGGGAGAGACCCAGTACTTC.

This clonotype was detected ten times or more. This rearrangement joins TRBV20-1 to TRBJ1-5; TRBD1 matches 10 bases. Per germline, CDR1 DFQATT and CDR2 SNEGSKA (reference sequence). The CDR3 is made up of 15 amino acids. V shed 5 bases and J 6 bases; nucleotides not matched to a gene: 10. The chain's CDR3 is CSASPGQGYVQPQHF. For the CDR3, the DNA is TGCAGTGCTTCACCGGGACAGGGGTACGTTCAGCCCCAGCATTTT.

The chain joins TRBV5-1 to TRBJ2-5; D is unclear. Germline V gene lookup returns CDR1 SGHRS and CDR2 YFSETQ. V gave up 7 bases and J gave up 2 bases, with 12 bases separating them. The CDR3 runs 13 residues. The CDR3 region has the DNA TGCGCCAGCGCGAATGAGGCGCAAGAGACCCAGTACTTC. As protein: CASANEAQETQYF. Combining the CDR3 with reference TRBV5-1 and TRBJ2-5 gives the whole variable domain KAGVTQTPRYLIKTRGQQVTLSCSPISGHRSVSWYQQTPGQGLQFLFEYFSETQRNKGNFPGRFSGRQFSNSRSEMNVSTLELGDSALYLCASANEAQETQYFGPGTRLLVL.

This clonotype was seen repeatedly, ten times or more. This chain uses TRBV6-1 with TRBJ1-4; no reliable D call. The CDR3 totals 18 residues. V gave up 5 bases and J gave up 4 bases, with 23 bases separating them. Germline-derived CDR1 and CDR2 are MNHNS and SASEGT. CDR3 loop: CASSWDFRSSAFNEKLFF. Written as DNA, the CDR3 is TGTGCCAGCAGTTGGGATTTTCGTTCGTCCGCCTTTAATGAAAAACTGTTTTTT.

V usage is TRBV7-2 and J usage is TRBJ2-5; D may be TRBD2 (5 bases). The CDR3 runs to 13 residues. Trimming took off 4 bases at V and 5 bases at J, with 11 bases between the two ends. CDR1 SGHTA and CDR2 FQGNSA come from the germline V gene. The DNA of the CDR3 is TGTGCCAGCAGCTCACTAGGTTGGGAGACCCAGTACTTC. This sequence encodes CASSSLGWETQYF.

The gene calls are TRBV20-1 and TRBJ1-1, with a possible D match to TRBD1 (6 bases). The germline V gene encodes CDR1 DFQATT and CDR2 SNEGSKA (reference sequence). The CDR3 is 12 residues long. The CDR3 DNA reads TGCGGAGGACAGCCTTTGAACACTGAAGCTTTCTTT. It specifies CGGQPLNTEAFF.

Written as DNA, the CDR3 is TGCAGTGCTAGGGCTAGCGGGGTCAGCTACGAGCAGTACTTC. Its protein product is CSARASGVSYEQYF. The chain uses TRBV20-1 and TRBJ2-7; TRBD2 aligns across 9 bases. V shed 3 bases and J 3 bases; nucleotides not matched to a gene: 6. In germline, CDR1 is DFQATT, CDR2 SNEGSKA (reference sequence). The CDR3 is made up of 14 amino acids.

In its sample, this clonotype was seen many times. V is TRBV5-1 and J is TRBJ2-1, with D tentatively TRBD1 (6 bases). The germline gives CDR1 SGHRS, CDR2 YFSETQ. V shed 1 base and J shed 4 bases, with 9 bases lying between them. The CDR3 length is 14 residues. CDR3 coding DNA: TGCGCCAGCAGCTTGATGCAGGGGTACAATGAGCAGTTCTTC. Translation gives CASSLMQGYNEQFF.

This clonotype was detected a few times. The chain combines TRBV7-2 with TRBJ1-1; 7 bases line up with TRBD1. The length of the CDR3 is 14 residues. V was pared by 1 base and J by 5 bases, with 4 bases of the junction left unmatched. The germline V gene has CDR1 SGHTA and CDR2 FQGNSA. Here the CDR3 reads CASSLVTGATEAFF. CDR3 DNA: TGTGCCAGCAGCTTAGTAACAGGGGCGACTGAAGCTTTCTTT.

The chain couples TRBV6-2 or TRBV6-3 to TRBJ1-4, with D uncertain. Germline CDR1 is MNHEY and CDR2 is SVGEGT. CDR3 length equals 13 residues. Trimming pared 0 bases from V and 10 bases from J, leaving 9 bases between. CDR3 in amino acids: CASSYSREGKLFF. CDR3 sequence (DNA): TGTGCCAGCAGTTACTCACGGGAAGGAAAACTGTTTTTT.

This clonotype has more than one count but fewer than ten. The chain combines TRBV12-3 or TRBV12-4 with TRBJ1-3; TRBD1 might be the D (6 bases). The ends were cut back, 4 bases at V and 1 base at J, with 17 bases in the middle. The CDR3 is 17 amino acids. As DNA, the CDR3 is TGTGCCAGCAGTTACTCTCGCAGGGGACGGTCTGGAAACACCATATATTTT. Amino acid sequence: CASSYSRRGRSGNTIYF.